This T cell receptor (beta chain) is drawn from a study of T cell changes during pregnancy in multiple sclerosis. Profiling relied on immunoSEQ multiplex PCR, and the TCRdb table lists in-frame clones only, not all of them. Here the sample spans 40,000 to 45,000 clones, roughly 92% being singletons. The germline V and J ends were trimmed by 2 bases and 2 bases, with 22 bases remaining between them. This CDR3 spans 19 amino acids. CDR1 and CDR2 (germline): KGHSY, FQNENV. The rearrangement uses TRBV16 and TRBJ1-5; perhaps TRBD1 as D (6 bases). The material sequenced was CD4+ T cells from peripheral blood mononuclear cells, taken in the third trimester of pregnancy. This sequence was found in a female donor with multiple sclerosis, enrolled in a pregnancy study. CDR3 sequence: CASSQGITGLGTGNQPQHF. CDR3 in DNA: TGTGCCAGCAGCCAAGGGATAACAGGGCTTGGAACGGGCAATCAGCCCCAGCATTTT.